This TCR beta chain originates from a study of control samples from healthy donors and cancer patients. Profiled with immunoSEQ multiplex PCR; TCRdb holds only in-frame clones, not every one. The sample carries 120,000 or so clones, more than 85% recorded once. Germline V lookup: CDR1 LGHDT, CDR2 YNNKEL (reference sequence). The CDR3 sequence is 16 residues long. Trimming removed 3 bases from V and 4 bases from J, with 19 bases in between. The sample comprised blood. This chain uses TRBV3-1 (or the pseudogene TRBV3-2) with TRBJ2-7; the D gene could be TRBD1 or TRBD2 (5 bases each). This clonotype originated in a man between 18 and 35 years old in good health. DNA of the CDR3: TGTGCCAGCAGCCAGCTCCTCCGGGACGGAATGTACGAGCAGTACTTC. It encodes CASSQLLRDGMYEQYF.